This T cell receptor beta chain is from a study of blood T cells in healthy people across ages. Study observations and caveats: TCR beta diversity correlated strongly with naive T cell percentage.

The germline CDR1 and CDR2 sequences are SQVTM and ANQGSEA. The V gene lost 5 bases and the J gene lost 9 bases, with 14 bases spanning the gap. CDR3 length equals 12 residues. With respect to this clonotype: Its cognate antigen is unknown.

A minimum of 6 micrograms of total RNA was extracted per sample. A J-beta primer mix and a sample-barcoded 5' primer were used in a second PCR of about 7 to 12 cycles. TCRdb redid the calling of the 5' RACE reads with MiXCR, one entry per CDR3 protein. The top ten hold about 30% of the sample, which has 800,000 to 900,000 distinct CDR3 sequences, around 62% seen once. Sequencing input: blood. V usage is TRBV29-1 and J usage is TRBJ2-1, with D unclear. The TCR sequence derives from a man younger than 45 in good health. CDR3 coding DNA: TGCAGCGTTCACACTAATAGATTTGAGCAGTTCTTC. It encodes CSVHTNRFEQFF.